A selection of T cell receptor beta chains follows, all from one sample in a study of T cells expressing NK-cell markers. From its re-call of the 5' RACE reads, TCRdb lists each CDR3 protein once, without DNA. The table gives some 500,000 distinct CDR3 sequences; the top ten clones make up over 1.1% of it. The source material was blood T cells: a sorted CD56 or NKG2C T cell subset, CD4+ or CD8+ T cells, or bulk PBMC T cells (not recorded which). Receptor source: a woman aged 45-60 years in good health. Each CDR3 is given with its conserved first and last residue.

v_call	j_call	cdr3_aa
TRBV5-1	TRBJ2-2	CASSFDGLNTGELFF
TRBV27	TRBJ2-2	CASSFGTANTGELFF
TRBV4-2	TRBJ1-4	CASSQVFRGGEKLFF
TRBV6-1	TRBJ2-1	CASSEPGQGAYNEQFF
TRBV12-3/TRBV12-4	TRBJ2-6	CASQSPSGANVLTF
TRBV11-2	TRBJ2-6	CASSLLGLAGGANVLTF
TRBV5-1	TRBJ2-5	CASSFTQGEKETQYF
TRBV4-1	TRBJ2-1	CASSQVTGSNEQFF
TRBV12-3/TRBV12-4	TRBJ1-5	CASSLRATGNQPQHF
TRBV20-1	TRBJ2-5	CSASYGTPGRETQYF
TRBV14	TRBJ2-4	CASSPPSGGAKNIQYF
TRBV12-3/TRBV12-4	TRBJ2-6	CASSPGFTRPPMSSGANVLTF
TRBV19	TRBJ2-2	CASSIELGAGELFF
TRBV18	TRBJ2-6	CASSPSLGIGANVLTF
TRBV20-1	TRBJ1-3	CSARVTVSGNTIYF
TRBV3-1	TRBJ2-7	CASSLRGHSYEQYF
TRBV7-3	TRBJ2-2	CASSLAGGPRTGELFF
TRBV18	TRBJ2-5	CASSPLGGSGETQYF
TRBV3-1	TRBJ1-3	CASSRGISGNTIYF
TRBV29-1	TRBJ1-2	CSAVGVRGYGYTF
TRBV20-1	TRBJ2-1	CSADPPSGRGVNEQFF
TRBV7-8	TRBJ2-2	CASSLATGRAATGELFF
TRBV3-1	TRBJ1-1	CASRLTGSATEAFF
TRBV5-1	TRBJ2-3	CASRSPSTDTQYF
TRBV11-2	TRBJ2-1	CASSFVRGSYNEQFF
TRBV21-1	TRBJ2-7	CASSVQRQETYEQYF
TRBV5-1	TRBJ2-6	CASSLVLLGAGGANVLTF
TRBV2	TRBJ2-1	CASRLRSSSGNEQFF
TRBV5-1	TRBJ2-1	CASSSAGTSGEWEQFF
TRBV29-1	TRBJ1-1	CSVATGPNTEAFF
TRBV12-3/TRBV12-4	TRBJ2-3	CASRSGADTQYF
TRBV27	TRBJ1-1	CASSLIVRGGKNTEAFF
TRBV10-3	TRBJ2-6	CAISEFGASGKASGANVLTF
TRBV12-5	TRBJ2-1	CASGLDPGTNEQFF
TRBV6-5	TRBJ2-4	CASSSVGGVNIQYF
TRBV12-3/TRBV12-4	TRBJ1-2	CASSPGTGQGYTF
TRBV9	TRBJ2-2	CASSLDTGGVLGELFF
TRBV28	TRBJ2-7	CASSSPVGALSSYEQYF
TRBV24-1	TRBJ2-1	CATSVGREGDNEQFF
TRBV25-1	TRBJ2-3	CASSDQGAPDTQYF
TRBV9	TRBJ2-7	CASSSTGTNHEQYF